In its sample, the clone carrying this T cell receptor (beta chain) was seen a few times. The data were taken from a study of OX40 agonist ivuxolimab in advanced cancers. Sequencing was performed with immunoSEQ multiplex PCR; in TCRdb, only in-frame clones are kept and a portion is missing. The data contain under 70,000 clones, 86% of them seen just once; the ten biggest clones take up about 1%. The clonotype was recovered from an adult with an advanced solid tumor such as melanoma, head and neck, liver or kidney cancer. The sequences come from CD4+ or CD8+ T cells sorted from blood, collected in a trial of the OX40 agonist ivuxolimab.

Written as DNA, the CDR3 is TGCGCCGGGCGCCAGGGTAGGGGTGTGAACACTGAAGCTTTCTTT. As protein: CAGRQGRGVNTEAFF. The chain employs TRBV10-1 and TRBJ1-1, with a tentative D call TRBD1 (5 bases). Germline CDR1 WNHNN, CDR2 SYGVQD (reference sequence). The germline V and J ends were trimmed by 11 bases and 0 bases, with 19 bases remaining between them. This CDR3 is 15 amino acids long.